Sequencing of this T cell receptor (beta chain) was carried out in a study of blood T cells in healthy people across ages. Study-level findings and limits: It was held that the diversity estimates obtained from one million T cells were underestimates. Leaving the PBMCs unsorted stopped any conclusive comparison of naive versus antigen-experienced cells. Per million T cells, TCR beta diversity dropped about linearly as age rose.

Primed by a sample-barcoded 5' primer and a J-beta primer mix, a second PCR proceeded for roughly 6 to 12 cycles. Every sample returned 2.5 million or more CDR3-containing paired-end reads. MiXCR, run by TCRdb on the 5' RACE reads, gives a single entry per CDR3 protein. Of fewer than 900,000 distinct CDR3 sequences in the sample, around 48% are singletons; the top ten hold under 35%. There are 16 residues in the CDR3. Germline values: CDR1 SGHDN, CDR2 FVKESK. Trimming stripped 0 bases from V and 4 bases from J, with 14 bases between. As for this clonotype: The target antigen is unknown.

V is TRBV14 and J is TRBJ2-3; maybe TRBD2 (7 bases). The sequenced material came from blood. The TCR originated in an older woman in good health. CDR3 coding DNA: TGTGCCAGCAGCCAAGATCCGGGGGGCAGAGCAGATACGCAGTATTTT. Translation: CASSQDPGGRADTQYF.